This entry lists 19 T cell receptor beta chains sequenced from one sample in a study of T cell responses to AZD1222 COVID-19 vaccine. The method was immunoSEQ multiplex PCR; TCRdb's version includes in-frame clones alone and lacks a portion of them. The sample has some 190,000 clones; around nine tenths are singletons. Sequencing used peripheral blood, obtained on day 0 of AZD1222 vaccination. The receptors were sampled from an adult in good health.

This clone was seen more than once but under ten times. J is TRBJ1-3 and V is TRBV18, with D unclear. V was clipped by 6 bases and J by 0 bases, with 24 bases between them. The CDR3 is 19 residues long. Germline V lookup: CDR1 KGHSH, CDR2 LQKENI. This CDR3 is CASSSWHHGERFSGNTIYF. The CDR3 DNA is TGTGCCAGCTCCTCCTGGCACCACGGCGAACGATTCTCTGGAAACACCATATATTTT. Together with reference TRBV18 and TRBJ1-3, the CDR3 gives the full variable domain: NAGVMQNPRHLVRRRGQEARLRCSPMKGHSHVYWYRQLPEEGLKFMVYLQKENIIDESGMPKERFSAEFPKEGPSILRIQQVVRGDSAAYFCASSSWHHGERFSGNTIYFGEGSWLTVV.

The V call is TRBV4-1, the J call TRBJ2-7; possible D gene TRBD1, 5 bases. Germline V gene sequence: CDR1 MGHRA, CDR2 YSYEKL. V lost 3 bases, J lost 6 bases, and 15 bases lay in between. CDR3 length equals 14 residues. Written as DNA, the CDR3 is TGCGCCAGCAGCCAGGCTCTAGGGGTCGGCGAGCAGTACTTC. It translates to CASSQALGVGEQYF.

This chain connects TRBV4-1 to TRBJ1-5, with 7 bases fitting TRBD1. Looked up from germline, CDR1 is MGHRA and CDR2 is YSYEKL. Losses at the gene ends were 1 base for V and 6 bases for J; bases not matched to a gene: 9. The CDR3 is made up of 16 amino acids. In nucleotides, the CDR3 is TGCGCCAGCAGCCAAGTGGCCACAGGGGCAAGTCAGCCCCAGCATTTT. It codes for CASSQVATGASQPQHF.

The CDR3 region has the DNA TGCAGTGCTAACTATGGCTACACCTTC. It translates to CSANYGYTF. The gene calls are TRBV20-1 and TRBJ1-2; D gene uncertain. The V and J ends lost 4 bases and 3 bases respectively, with 0 bases between them. The CDR3 length is 9 residues. Germline V gene sequence: CDR1 DFQATT, CDR2 SNEGSKA (reference sequence).

The chain has TRBV3-1 (or the pseudogene TRBV3-2) and TRBJ2-1, with TRBD2 as a possible D gene (5 bases). The V end lost 7 bases, the J end lost 2 bases, and 15 bases lay between the germline ends. The CDR3 covers 15 residues. Germline-derived CDR1 and CDR2 are LGHDT and YNNKEL (reference sequence). This CDR3 is CASMTGLAAYNEQFF. The CDR3 DNA sequence: TGTGCCAGCATGACCGGACTGGCGGCCTACAATGAGCAGTTCTTC.

This sequence joins TRBV11-3 and TRBJ1-2; D might be TRBD1 (5 bases). Germline values: CDR1 SGHNT, CDR2 YENEEA. The length of the CDR3 is 13 residues. Trimming cost V 3 bases and J 7 bases, with 12 bases left between them. CDR3 amino acids: CASSFGAGAGYTF. For the CDR3, the DNA is TGTGCCAGCAGCTTCGGGGCGGGAGCTGGCTACACCTTC.

This sequence joins TRBV30 and TRBJ2-1; 9 nucleotides align to TRBD2. J lost 5 bases, V lost 0 bases, and 17 bases had no gene match. The CDR3 has 19 amino acids. Germline V lookup: CDR1 GTSNPN, CDR2 SVGIG (reference sequence). The CDR3 loop is CAWSVRLWRGGGANNEQFF. DNA for the CDR3: TGTGCCTGGAGTGTACGTCTCTGGCGGGGGGGCGGAGCTAACAATGAGCAGTTCTTC.

This clone was counted only a few times. The chain joins TRBV5-1 to TRBJ1-1; possible D gene TRBD1, 5 bases. CDR1 is SGHRS and CDR2 is YFSETQ in the germline V gene. The CDR3 totals 14 residues. The V end lost 1 base, the J end lost 1 base, and 8 bases lay between the germline ends. The CDR3 bases are TGCGCCAGCAGCTTGTTCGGACAGAACACTGAAGCTTTCTTT. Its translation is CASSLFGQNTEAFF.

The chain carries TRBV7-3 and TRBJ2-3, with D maybe TRBD1 (6 bases). The CDR3 covers 16 residues. Germline V gene data show CDR1 as SGHTA and CDR2 as FQGTGA. The germline V and J ends were trimmed by 3 bases and 0 bases, with 13 bases remaining between them. CDR3 protein: CASSLGAQTSTDTQYF. The CDR3 region has the DNA TGTGCCAGCAGCTTGGGGGCTCAGACTAGCACAGATACGCAGTATTTT. The full variable domain, in which reference TRBV7-3 and TRBJ2-3 provide the parts outside the CDR3, is GAGVSQTPSNKVTEKGKYVELRCDPISGHTALYWYRQSLGQGPEFLIYFQGTGAADDSGLPNDRFFAVRPEGSVSTLKIQRTERGDSAVYLCASSLGAQTSTDTQYFGPGTRLTVL.

In its sample, this clone was seen a few times. The rearrangement links TRBV4-3 to TRBJ2-7, with unresolved D. The germline V and J ends were trimmed by 0 bases and 0 bases, with 9 bases remaining between them. The germline V gene has CDR1 LGHNA and CDR2 YSLEER. CDR3 length: 15 residues. CDR3 protein: CASSQDLGGSYEQYF. The CDR3 DNA reads TGCGCCAGCAGCCAAGATCTGGGCGGCTCCTACGAGCAGTACTTC.

This clone was seen a few times. The chain couples TRBV7-9 to TRBJ1-2, with a possible D match to TRBD1 (5 bases). V was pared by 4 bases and J by 1 base, with 13 bases between. Per the germline V gene, CDR1 is SEHNR and CDR2 is FQNEAQ (reference sequence). The length of the CDR3 is 15 residues. Here the CDR3 reads CASSYSGIGNYGYTF. The CDR3, as DNA: TGTGCCAGCAGCTACTCAGGGATTGGTAACTATGGCTACACCTTC.

The CDR3 loop reads CASSSTGPNYNEQFF. CDR3 coding DNA: TGTGCCAGCAGTTCCACGGGGCCAAACTACAATGAGCAGTTCTTC. The rearrangement links TRBV28 to TRBJ2-1; tentatively, D is TRBD1 or TRBD2 (5 bases each). Looked up from germline, CDR1 is MDHEN and CDR2 is SYDVKM. The V end lost 4 bases, the J end lost 3 bases, and 13 bases lay between the germline ends. CDR3 size: 15 residues.

This chain uses TRBV7-2 with TRBJ1-1; no clear D. The CDR3 is 15 amino acids. V was trimmed by 5 bases and J by 0 bases, leaving 13 bases between them. The germline CDR1 and CDR2 sequences are SGHTA and FQGNSA. The CDR3 here is CASSPNLPVNTEAFF. CDR3 in DNA: TGTGCCAGCAGCCCAAATTTGCCGGTGAACACTGAAGCTTTCTTT.

The chain carries TRBV4-3 and TRBJ1-4, with D possibly matching TRBD1 (5 bases). Trimming pared 0 bases from V and 5 bases from J, leaving 13 bases between. The CDR3 is made up of 16 amino acids. Germline loops: CDR1 LGHNA, CDR2 YSLEER. CDR3 protein: CASSQDSRVVNEKLFF. CDR3 DNA: TGCGCCAGCAGCCAAGATAGCAGGGTTGTAAATGAAAAACTGTTTTTT.

The chain combines TRBV3-1 (or the pseudogene TRBV3-2) with TRBJ1-2; D not certain. Germline V gives CDR1 LGHDT, CDR2 YNNKEL (reference sequence). This CDR3 contains 13 residues. V was clipped by 1 base and J by 5 bases, with 8 bases between them. The CDR3 DNA reads TGTGCCAGCAGCCAAGGGGAGGGATATGGCTACACCTTC. Translation gives CASSQGEGYGYTF.

The V call is TRBV2, the J call TRBJ2-5, with 7 bases matching TRBD2. Germline CDR1 is SNHLY and CDR2 is FYNNEI. There are 15 residues in the CDR3. The V and J ends lost 3 bases and 2 bases, in that order; junction bases with no gene match: 6. This CDR3 is CASSDTRGEQETQYF. For the CDR3, the DNA is TGTGCCAGCAGTGACACCCGGGGGGAACAAGAGACCCAGTACTTC.

This sequence joins TRBV7-6 and TRBJ2-1; maybe TRBD2 (7 bases). There are 17 residues in the CDR3. CDR1 is SGHVS, CDR2 FNYEAQ, per germline. Trimming shortened V by 4 bases and J by 9 bases, and 25 bases separated the two germline ends. The chain's CDR3 is CASSSFGHKRGGSEQFF. CDR3 nucleotide sequence: TGTGCCAGCAGCTCCTTCGGCCATAAAAGGGGGGGGTCTGAGCAGTTCTTC.

The V gene is TRBV14, the J gene TRBJ1-2; D unclear. V lost 4 bases and J lost 2, with 14 bases in between. Germline V CDR1 and CDR2: SGHDN, FVKESK. The length of the CDR3 is 15 residues. This CDR3 is CASSRMDRPNYGYTF. For the CDR3, the DNA is TGTGCCAGCAGCCGGATGGACCGACCAAACTATGGCTACACCTTC.

This chain uses TRBV10-3 with TRBJ2-7; D is ambiguous. CDR3 size: 12 residues. The germline V gene encodes CDR1 ENHRY and CDR2 SYGVKD. Trimming pared 8 bases from V and 2 bases from J, leaving 10 bases between. The CDR3 DNA is TGTGCCATCGGGATGAGTCCCTACGAGCAGTACTTC. Encoded protein: CAIGMSPYEQYF.